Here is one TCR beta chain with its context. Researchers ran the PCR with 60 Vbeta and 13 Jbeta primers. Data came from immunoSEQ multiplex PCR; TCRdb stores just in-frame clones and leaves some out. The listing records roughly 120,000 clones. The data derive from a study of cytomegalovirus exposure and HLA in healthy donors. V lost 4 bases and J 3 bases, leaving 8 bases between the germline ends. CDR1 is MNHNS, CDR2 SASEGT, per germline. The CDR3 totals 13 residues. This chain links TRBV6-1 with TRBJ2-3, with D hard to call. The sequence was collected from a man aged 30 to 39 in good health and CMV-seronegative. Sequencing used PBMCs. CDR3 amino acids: CASSVGGTDTQYF. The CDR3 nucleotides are TGTGCCAGCAGTGTCGGTGGTACAGATACGCAGTATTTT.